This TCR beta chain was sequenced for a study of regulatory T cells in long-lasting Graves disease. CDR1 is SGHNT and CDR2 is YYREEE in the germline V gene (reference sequence). This CDR3 region has 14 residues. V was pared by 4 bases and J by 7 bases, with 7 bases of the junction left unmatched. Time point given: persistent/refractory GD, antithyroid drugs over 5 years with positive TRAb. There was RNA extracted from PBMCs, and the TCR library was made from it. Broader study findings: Persistent patients shared more public clonotypes (around 3,000) than new patients (nearly 1,000).

Concerning this clonotype itself: Its antigen is currently unknown.

Library construction for TCR beta used iRepertoire HTBI primers and Arm-PCR of CDR3 regions. Using its own MiXCR run on the multiplex PCR reads, TCRdb lists one record per CDR3 protein. The top ten clones hold approximately 7.8% of a sample with hundreds of thousands of distinct CDR3 sequences, roughly 20% of them seen once. Specimen: peripheral blood mononuclear cells (PBMCs), collected when the disease was refractory, from a patient treated with antithyroid drugs. V usage is TRBV5-4 and J usage is TRBJ2-2; 7 positions match TRBD2. The sequence derives from a female donor with Graves disease. CDR3 DNA sequence: TGTGCCAGCAGCCCGGGACTAAGGGGCGGGGAGCTGTTTTTT. This gives the protein CASSPGLRGGELFF. The whole variable domain, remainder taken from reference TRBV5-4 and TRBJ2-2, is ETGVTQSPTHLIKTRGQQVTLRCSSQSGHNTVSWYQQALGQGPQFIFQYYREEENGRGNFPPRFSGLQFPNYSSELNVNALELDDSALYLCASSPGLRGGELFFGEGSRLTVL.